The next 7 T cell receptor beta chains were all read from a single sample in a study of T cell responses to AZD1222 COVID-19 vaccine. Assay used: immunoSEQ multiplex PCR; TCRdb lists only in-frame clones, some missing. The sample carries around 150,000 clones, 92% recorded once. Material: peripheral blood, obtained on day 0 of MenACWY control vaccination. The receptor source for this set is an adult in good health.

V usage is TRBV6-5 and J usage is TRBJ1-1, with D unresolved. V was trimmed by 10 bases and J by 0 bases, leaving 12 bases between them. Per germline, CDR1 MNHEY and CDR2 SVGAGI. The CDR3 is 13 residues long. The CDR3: CAIRAHMNTEAFF. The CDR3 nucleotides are TGTGCCATACGGGCCCACATGAACACTGAAGCTTTCTTT.

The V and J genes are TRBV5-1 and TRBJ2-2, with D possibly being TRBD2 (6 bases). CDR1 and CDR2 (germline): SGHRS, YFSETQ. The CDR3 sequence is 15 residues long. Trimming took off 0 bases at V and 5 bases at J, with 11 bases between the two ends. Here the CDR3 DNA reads TGCGCCAGCAGCTTGGGCGGCGGGGTAACCGGGGAGCTGTTTTTT. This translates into CASSLGGGVTGELFF.

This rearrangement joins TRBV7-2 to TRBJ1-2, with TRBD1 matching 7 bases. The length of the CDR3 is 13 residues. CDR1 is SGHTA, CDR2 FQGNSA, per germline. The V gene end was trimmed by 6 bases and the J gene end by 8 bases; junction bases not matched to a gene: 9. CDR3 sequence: CASSPDRVGGYTF. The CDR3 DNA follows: TGTGCCAGCAGTCCTGACAGGGTGGGCGGCTACACCTTC.

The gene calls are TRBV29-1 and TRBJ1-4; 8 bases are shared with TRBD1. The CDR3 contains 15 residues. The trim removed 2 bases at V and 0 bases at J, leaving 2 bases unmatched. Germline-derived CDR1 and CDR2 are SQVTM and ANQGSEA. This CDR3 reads CSVETGGTTNEKLFF. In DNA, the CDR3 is TGCAGCGTTGAAACAGGGGGTACAACTAATGAAAAACTGTTTTTT. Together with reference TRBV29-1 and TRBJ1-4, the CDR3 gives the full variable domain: SAVISQKPSRDICQRGTSLTIQCQVDSQVTMMFWYRQQPGQSLTLIATANQGSEATYESGFVIDKFPISRPNLTFSTLTVSNMSPEDSSIYLCSVETGGTTNEKLFFGSGTQLSVL.

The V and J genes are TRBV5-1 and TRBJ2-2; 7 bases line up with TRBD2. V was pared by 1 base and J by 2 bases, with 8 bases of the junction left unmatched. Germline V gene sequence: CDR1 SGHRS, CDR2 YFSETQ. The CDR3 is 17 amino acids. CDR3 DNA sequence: TGCGCCAGCAGCTTGTTTGGGTCGGGAGGCAACACCGGGGAGCTGTTTTTT. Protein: CASSLFGSGGNTGELFF.

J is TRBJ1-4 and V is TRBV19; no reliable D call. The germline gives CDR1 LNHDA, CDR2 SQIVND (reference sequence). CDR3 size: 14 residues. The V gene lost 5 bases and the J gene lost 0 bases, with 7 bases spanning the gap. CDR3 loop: CASSPMSTNEKLFF. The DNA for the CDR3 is TGTGCCAGTAGTCCCATGTCAACTAATGAAAAACTGTTTTTT.

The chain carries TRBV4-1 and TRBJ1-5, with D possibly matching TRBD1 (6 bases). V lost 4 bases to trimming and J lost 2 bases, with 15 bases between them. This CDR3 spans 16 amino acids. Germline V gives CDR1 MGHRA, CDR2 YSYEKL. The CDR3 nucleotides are TGCGCCAGCAGCCCCACACAGGGAGGCGGCAATCAGCCCCAGCATTTT. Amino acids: CASSPTQGGGNQPQHF.